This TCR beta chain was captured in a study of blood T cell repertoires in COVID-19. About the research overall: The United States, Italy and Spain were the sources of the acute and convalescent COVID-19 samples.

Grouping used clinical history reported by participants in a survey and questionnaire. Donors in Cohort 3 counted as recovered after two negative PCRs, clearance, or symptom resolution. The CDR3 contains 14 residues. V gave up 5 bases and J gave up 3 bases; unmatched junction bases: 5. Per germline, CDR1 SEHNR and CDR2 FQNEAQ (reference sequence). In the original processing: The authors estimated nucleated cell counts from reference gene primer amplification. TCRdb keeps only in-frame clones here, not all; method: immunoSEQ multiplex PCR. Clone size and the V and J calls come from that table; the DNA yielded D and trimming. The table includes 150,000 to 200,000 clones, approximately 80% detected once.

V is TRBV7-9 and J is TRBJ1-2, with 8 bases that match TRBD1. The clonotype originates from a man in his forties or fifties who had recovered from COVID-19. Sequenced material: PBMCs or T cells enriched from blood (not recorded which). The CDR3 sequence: CASSQGAPDYGYTF. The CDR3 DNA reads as TGTGCCAGCAGCCAGGGGGCCCCGGACTATGGCTACACCTTC.